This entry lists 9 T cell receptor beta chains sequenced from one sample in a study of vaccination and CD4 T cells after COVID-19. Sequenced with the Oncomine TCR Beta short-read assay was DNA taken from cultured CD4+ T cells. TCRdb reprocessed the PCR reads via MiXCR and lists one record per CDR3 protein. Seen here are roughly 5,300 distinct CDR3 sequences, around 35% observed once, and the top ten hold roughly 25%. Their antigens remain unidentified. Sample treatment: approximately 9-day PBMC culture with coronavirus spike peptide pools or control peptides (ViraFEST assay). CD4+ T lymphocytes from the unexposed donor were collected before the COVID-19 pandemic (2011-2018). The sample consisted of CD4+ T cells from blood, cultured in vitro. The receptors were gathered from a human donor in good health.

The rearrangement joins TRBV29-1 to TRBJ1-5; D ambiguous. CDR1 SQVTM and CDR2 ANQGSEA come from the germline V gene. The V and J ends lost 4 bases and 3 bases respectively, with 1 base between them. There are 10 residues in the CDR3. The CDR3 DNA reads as TGCAGCGTTGTCAATCAGCCCCAGCATTTT. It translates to CSVVNQPQHF.

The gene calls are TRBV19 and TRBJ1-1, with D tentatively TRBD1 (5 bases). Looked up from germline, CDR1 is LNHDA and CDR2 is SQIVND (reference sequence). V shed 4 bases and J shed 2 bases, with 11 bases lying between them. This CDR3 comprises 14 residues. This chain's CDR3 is CASSTPGLNTEAFF. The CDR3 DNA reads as TGTGCCAGTAGTACCCCGGGACTTAACACTGAAGCTTTCTTT.

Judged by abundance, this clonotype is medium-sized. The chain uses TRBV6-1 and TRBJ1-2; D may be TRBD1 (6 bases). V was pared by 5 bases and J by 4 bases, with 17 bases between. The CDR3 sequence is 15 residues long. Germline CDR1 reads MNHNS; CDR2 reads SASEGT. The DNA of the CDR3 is TGTGCCAGCAGTAGACGTGTGGGGGGCAGCTATGGCTACACCTTC. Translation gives CASSRRVGGSYGYTF.

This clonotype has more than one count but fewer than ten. CDR3 in amino acids: CASSSQGKQYF. CDR3 coding DNA: TGTGCCAGCAGTTCTCAGGGGAAGCAGTATTTT. This rearrangement joins TRBV27 to TRBJ2-3, with TRBD1 as a possible D gene (6 bases). The germline V and J ends were trimmed by 4 bases and 11 bases, with 10 bases remaining between them. The CDR3 runs to 11 residues. CDR1 and CDR2 (germline): MNHEY, SMNVEV (reference sequence).

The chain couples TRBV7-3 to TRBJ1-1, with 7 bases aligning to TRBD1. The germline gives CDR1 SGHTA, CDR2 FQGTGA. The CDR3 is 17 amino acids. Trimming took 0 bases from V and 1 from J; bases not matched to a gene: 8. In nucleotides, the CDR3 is TGTGCCAGCAGCTTAACTAGCAATGCAGGGGGGAACACTGAAGCTTTCTTT. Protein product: CASSLTSNAGGNTEAFF.

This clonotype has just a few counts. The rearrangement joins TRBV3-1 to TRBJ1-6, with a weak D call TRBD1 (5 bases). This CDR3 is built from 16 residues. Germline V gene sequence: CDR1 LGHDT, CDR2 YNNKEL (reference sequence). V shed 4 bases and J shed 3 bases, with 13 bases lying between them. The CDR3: CASSPGGGIYNSPLHF. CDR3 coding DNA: TGTGCCAGCAGCCCGGGGGGGGGAATCTATAATTCACCCCTCCACTTT.

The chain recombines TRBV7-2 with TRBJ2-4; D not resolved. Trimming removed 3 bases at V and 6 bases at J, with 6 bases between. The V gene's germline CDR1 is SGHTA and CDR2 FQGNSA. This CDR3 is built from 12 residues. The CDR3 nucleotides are TGTGCCAGCAGCTTCCTGCTAAACATTCAGTACTTC. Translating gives CASSFLLNIQYF.

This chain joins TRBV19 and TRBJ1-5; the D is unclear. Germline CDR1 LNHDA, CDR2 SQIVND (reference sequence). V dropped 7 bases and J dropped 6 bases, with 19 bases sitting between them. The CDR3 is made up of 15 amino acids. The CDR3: CASNIRAGRIQPQHF. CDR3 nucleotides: TGTGCCAGTAACATCCGGGCCGGAAGGATTCAGCCCCAGCATTTT.

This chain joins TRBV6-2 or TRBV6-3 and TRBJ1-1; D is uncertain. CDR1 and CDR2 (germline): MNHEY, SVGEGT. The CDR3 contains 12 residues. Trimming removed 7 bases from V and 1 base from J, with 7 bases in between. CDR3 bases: TGTGCCAGCAAACCGGGGAACACTGAAGCTTTCTTT. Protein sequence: CASKPGNTEAFF.